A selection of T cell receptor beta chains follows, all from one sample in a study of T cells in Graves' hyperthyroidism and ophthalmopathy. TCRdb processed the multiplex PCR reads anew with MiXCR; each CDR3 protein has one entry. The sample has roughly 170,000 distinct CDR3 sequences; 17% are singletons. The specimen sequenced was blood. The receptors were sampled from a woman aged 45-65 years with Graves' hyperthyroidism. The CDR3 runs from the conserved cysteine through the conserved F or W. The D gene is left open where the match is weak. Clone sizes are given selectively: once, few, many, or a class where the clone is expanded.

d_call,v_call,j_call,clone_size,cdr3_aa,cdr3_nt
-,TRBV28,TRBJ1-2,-,CASSSPPGTYGYTF,TGTGCCAGCAGTTCCCCCCCGGGGACCTATGGCTACACCTTC
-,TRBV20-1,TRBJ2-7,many,CSASGTHSYEQYF,TGCAGTGCCTCCGGGACGCACTCCTACGAGCAGTACTTC
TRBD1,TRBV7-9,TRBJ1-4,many,CASSWTGGAFGGEKLFF,TGTGCCAGCAGCTGGACAGGGGGCGCGTTTGGCGGGGAAAAACTGTTTTTT
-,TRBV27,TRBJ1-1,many,CASSLGGVSTEAFF,TGTGCCAGCAGCTTGGGGGGGGTGAGCACTGAAGCTTTCTTT
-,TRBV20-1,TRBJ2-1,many,CSARVSGDSSYNEQFF,TGCAGTGCTAGAGTGAGTGGCGACAGCTCCTACAATGAGCAGTTCTTC
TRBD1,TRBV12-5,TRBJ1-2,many,CASGLAGTGDVYGYTF,TGTGCTAGTGGTTTGGCCGGGACAGGGGACGTCTATGGCTACACCTTC
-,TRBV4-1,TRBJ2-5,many,CASSHRQETQYF,TGCGCCAGCAGCCACAGGCAAGAGACCCAGTACTTC
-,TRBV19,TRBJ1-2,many,CASSIREGGGYTF,TGTGCCAGTAGTATAAGAGAAGGTGGTGGCTACACCTTC
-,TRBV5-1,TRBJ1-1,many,CASSLDGGARTEAFF,TGCGCCAGCAGCTTGGATGGGGGGGCGCGTACTGAAGCTTTCTTT
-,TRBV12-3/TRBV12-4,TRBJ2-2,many,CASSLGYWTGELFF,TGTGCCAGCAGTTTAGGTTATTGGACCGGGGAGCTGTTTTTT
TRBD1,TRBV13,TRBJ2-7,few,CASSSGQPNTYKQYF,TGTGCCAGCAGCTCGGGACAGCCTAATACCTACAAGCAGTACTTC
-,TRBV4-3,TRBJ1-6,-,CASSQENQGGSPLHF,TGCGCCAGCAGCCAAGAAAACCAGGGAGGGTCACCCCTCCACTTT
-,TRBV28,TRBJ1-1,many,CASSLRSSLNTEAFF,TGTGCCAGCAGTTTACGTTCCAGTTTGAACACTGAAGCTTTCTTT
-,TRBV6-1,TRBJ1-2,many,CASSEYRASDYGYTF,TGTGCCAGCAGTGAATACAGGGCGAGCGACTATGGCTACACCTTC
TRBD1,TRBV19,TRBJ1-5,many,CASSIGGQGSNQPQHF,TGTGCCAGTAGTATAGGGGGACAGGGAAGCAATCAGCCCCAGCATTTT
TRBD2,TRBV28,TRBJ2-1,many,CASSLYAGGDNEQFF,TGTGCCAGCAGTTTATATGCGGGGGGGGACAATGAGCAGTTCTTC
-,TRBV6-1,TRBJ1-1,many,CASSTKTGNTEAFF,TGTGCCAGCAGTACGAAGACAGGGAACACTGAAGCTTTCTTT
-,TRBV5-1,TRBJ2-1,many,CASSGRQGGNEQFF,TGCGCCAGCAGCGGGAGACAGGGAGGGAATGAGCAGTTCTTC
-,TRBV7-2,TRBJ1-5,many,CASSQGKNQPQHF,TGTGCCAGCAGCCAGGGGAAAAATCAGCCCCAGCATTTT
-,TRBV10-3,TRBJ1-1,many,CAIRGLVQNTEAFF,TGTGCCATCCGAGGGCTGGTTCAGAACACTGAAGCTTTCTTT
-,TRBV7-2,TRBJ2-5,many,CASSLAFRGESTQYF,TGTGCCAGCAGCTTAGCGTTCAGGGGGGAAAGCACCCAGTACTTC
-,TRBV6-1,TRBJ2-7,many,CASSPAGIGYEQYF,TGTGCCAGCAGCCCAGCAGGGATCGGCTACGAGCAGTACTTC
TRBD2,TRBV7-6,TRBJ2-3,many,CASSLVASGSIADTQYF,TGTGCCAGCAGCTTAGTCGCTAGCGGATCTATCGCAGATACGCAGTATTTT
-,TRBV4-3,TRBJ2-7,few,CASSQDQGNSYEQYF,TGCGCCAGCAGCCAAGATCAAGGCAACTCCTACGAGCAGTACTTC
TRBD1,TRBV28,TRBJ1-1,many,CASSPPDRDNTEAFF,TGTGCCAGCAGTCCGCCGGACAGGGACAACACTGAAGCTTTCTTT